Each of the 8 T cell receptor beta chains below was sequenced from the same sample in a study of beta chain features in type 1 diabetes. The investigators reverse transcribed all of the isolated RNA, so they sequenced expressed TCRB transcripts. TCRdb's table, derived via immunoSEQ multiplex PCR, lists solely in-frame clones and lacks some. This table holds 300,000 to 450,000 clones, roughly 12% found once. The sequenced sample was naive CD4+ T cells from blood. Receptors originate from a man in his late teens or twenties in good health.

In its sample, this clone was seen a few times. The rearrangement uses TRBV30 and TRBJ1-2, with 7 bases fitting TRBD1. With V trimmed by 8 bases and J by 2 bases, 5 bases remained unmatched. Germline V gene data show CDR1 as GTSNPN and CDR2 as SVGIG (reference sequence). The CDR3 loop spans 12 amino acids. The CDR3 protein is CARLDRNYGYTF. DNA for the CDR3: TGTGCCCGACTGGACAGGAACTATGGCTACACCTTC.

The V gene is TRBV28, the J gene TRBJ1-1, with 7 nucleotides matching TRBD1. CDR1 and CDR2 from the germline V gene are MDHEN and SYDVKM. The J segment lost 6 bases and the V segment lost 6 bases, leaving 13 bases of the junction unmatched. This CDR3 contains 15 residues. The CDR3: CASSNSMTGFAEAFF. CDR3 in DNA: TGTGCCAGCAGCAATTCCATGACAGGGTTCGCTGAAGCTTTCTTT.

This chain joins TRBV7-9 and TRBJ2-1, with 7 bases aligning to TRBD2. The V gene's germline CDR1 is SEHNR and CDR2 FQNEAQ (reference sequence). Trimming cost V 5 bases and J 2 bases; bases outside gene matches: 0. CDR3 size: 13 residues. Here the CDR3 reads CASSREAYNEQFF. The CDR3 region has the DNA TGTGCCAGCAGCCGGGAGGCCTACAATGAGCAGTTCTTC.

The chain links TRBV9 to TRBJ2-7, with a possible D match to TRBD1 (5 bases). Germline values: CDR1 SGDLS, CDR2 YYNGEE. V dropped 0 bases and J dropped 3 bases, with 16 bases sitting between them. The CDR3 is 16 amino acids. DNA of the CDR3: TGTGCCAGCAGCGTAGGCGTTTGGGGCAGGGACTACGAGCAGTACTTC. It specifies CASSVGVWGRDYEQYF.

V usage is TRBV5-1 and J usage is TRBJ1-1; D not resolved. Per germline, CDR1 SGHRS and CDR2 YFSETQ. This CDR3 spans 14 amino acids. Deletions cut 3 bases from V and 1 base from J, with 10 bases between. The CDR3 sequence: CASSSLPTNTEAFF. In DNA, the CDR3 is TGCGCCAGCAGCTCACTCCCAACGAACACTGAAGCTTTCTTT.

The rearrangement joins TRBV2 to TRBJ2-1, with TRBD1 identical over 9 bases. V lost 7 bases and J lost 4; bases outside the gene matches: 8. The germline CDR1 and CDR2 sequences are SNHLY and FYNNEI. The CDR3 has 15 amino acids. The CDR3 spells CASKGQGTSYNEQFF. CDR3 coding DNA: TGTGCCAGCAAAGGACAGGGGACAAGTTACAATGAGCAGTTCTTC.

V and J are TRBV14 and TRBJ2-1; 9 nucleotides align to TRBD2. The trim removed 1 base at V and 7 bases at J, leaving 8 bases unmatched. The CDR3 totals 16 residues. Per germline, CDR1 SGHDN and CDR2 FVKESK. The CDR3 loop is CASSQGSSGRSNEQFF. CDR3 bases: TGTGCCAGCAGCCAAGGGAGCAGCGGGAGGAGTAATGAGCAGTTCTTC.

This clone was observed many times. The CDR3 sequence is CSAQRMGTDTQYF. In nucleotides, the CDR3 is TGCAGCGCCCAGCGGATGGGCACAGATACGCAGTATTTT. The chain combines TRBV29-1 with TRBJ2-3; D possibly corresponds to TRBD2 (5 bases). CDR1 and CDR2 from the germline V gene are SQVTM and ANQGSEA. The V and J ends lost 7 bases and 1 base respectively, with 12 bases between them. There are 13 residues in the CDR3.